A selection of T cell receptor beta chains follows, all from one sample in a study of T cell responses to AZD1222 COVID-19 vaccine. Clones were sequenced by immunoSEQ multiplex PCR, and TCRdb holds only the in-frame ones, with some missing. The sample lists 90,000 to 120,000 clones, roughly 91% seen once, with over 15% in the top ten. Specimen: peripheral blood, collected on day 0 of AZD1222 vaccination. These receptor sequences come from an adult in good health. Each CDR3 is given with its conserved first and last residue. The D gene is left open where the match is weak. A clone size is listed for some rows: how often the clone was seen (once, few, many), or a class if it is expanded.

TGTGCCAGCAGCTTAGCGGGGGGGCTTAACACAGATACGCAGTATTTT	CASSLAGGLNTDTQYF	TRBV7-2	TRBJ2-3	NA	NA
TGCGCCAGCAGCACACTCGCAGATAATACGCAGTATTTT	CASSTLADNTQYF	TRBV5-1	TRBJ2-3	NA	NA
TGTGCCAGCAGCCCTTCGGCTAGCGGGGAGACCCAGTACTTC	CASSPSASGETQYF	TRBV7-3	TRBJ2-5	TRBD2	once
TGTGCCAGCAGCGTAGGGTTAGCGGGGGGCTATGAGCAGTTCTTC	CASSVGLAGGYEQFF	TRBV9	TRBJ2-1	TRBD2	NA
TGTGCCAGCAGTGGTACGGTTGACGCTGAAGCTTTCTTT	CASSGTVDAEAFF	TRBV2	TRBJ1-1	NA	NA
TGTGCCAGCATGCAGCTTAGCACAGATACGCAGTATTTT	CASMQLSTDTQYF	TRBV27	TRBJ2-3	NA	NA
TGTGCCAGCAGCCGGACAGGGACTGGAAACACCATATATTTT	CASSRTGTGNTIYF	TRBV7-3	TRBJ1-3	TRBD1	once
TGTGCCAGCAGTGACCTGAACACTGAAGCTTTCTTT	CASSDLNTEAFF	TRBV2	TRBJ1-1	NA	NA
TGTGCCAGCTCAGACCGACAGGATGGCTACACCTTC	CASSDRQDGYTF	TRBV18	TRBJ1-2	NA	NA
TGCGCCAGCAGCTTGGGGGAAACGGGAGGGGCCAACGTCCTGACTTTC	CASSLGETGGANVLTF	TRBV5-1	TRBJ2-6	NA	NA
TGCAGCGTTGAGACCGACAGACCCTACGAGCAGTACTTC	CSVETDRPYEQYF	TRBV29-1	TRBJ2-7	NA	NA
TGTGCCAGCAGCCGAACGGAGGGGGGAGGCACCGGGGAGCTGTTTTTT	CASSRTEGGGTGELFF	TRBV4-2	TRBJ2-2	NA	NA
TGTGCCACCAGTGATCCCGGGTATGCAGATACGCAGTATTTT	CATSDPGYADTQYF	TRBV24-1	TRBJ2-3	NA	NA
TGTGCCAGCCGGGCGCGGACTGAAGCTTTCTTT	CASRARTEAFF	TRBV12-3/TRBV12-4	TRBJ1-1	NA	NA
TGTGCCACCAGTGAACCACAGGGGGCTATCACCGGGGAGCTGTTTTTT	CATSEPQGAITGELFF	TRBV24-1	TRBJ2-2	TRBD1	NA
TGCGCCAGCAGCCAGACCCCAGGGTCGGGAGAGACCCAGTACTTC	CASSQTPGSGETQYF	TRBV5-1	TRBJ2-5	NA	few
TGTGCCAGCAGCCCTAGTGGAGCAGGCGACTATGGCTACACCTTC	CASSPSGAGDYGYTF	TRBV7-9	TRBJ1-2	NA	NA
TGTGCCAGCAGTGAAGGGGCAGGAGCCTTCTACGAGCAGTACTTC	CASSEGAGAFYEQYF	TRBV6-1	TRBJ2-7	NA	NA
TGCAGCGTCCTAGACACGGGAGAATGGAAAGAGCAGTTCTTC	CSVLDTGEWKEQFF	TRBV29-1	TRBJ2-1	NA	NA
TGCAGCGTTGCGGGGGCCACAGGGATTGGTGAAAAACTGTTTTTT	CSVAGATGIGEKLFF	TRBV29-1	TRBJ1-4	NA	few
TGTGCCAGCAGTGGAACTGGGGGGGGGCGGTATCAGCCCCAGCATTTT	CASSGTGGGRYQPQHF	TRBV6-2/TRBV6-3	TRBJ1-5	NA	few
TGTGCCAGTAGTATAGGGCCGGGACAGCATTACGAGCAGTACTTC	CASSIGPGQHYEQYF	TRBV19	TRBJ2-7	TRBD1	NA
TGTGCCAGCAGCCAAACCCGAGGGTTCCAAGAGACCCAGTACTTC	CASSQTRGFQETQYF	TRBV3-1/TRBV3-2	TRBJ2-5	NA	NA
TGTGCCAGCAGCCACCCTCAGGGACAGGGTCACACAGATACGCAGTATTTT	CASSHPQGQGHTDTQYF	TRBV14	TRBJ2-3	TRBD1	few
TGTGCCAGCAGCCAGGGGGAAAACACTGAAGCTTTCTTT	CASSQGENTEAFF	TRBV14	TRBJ1-1	NA	NA
TGCGCCAGCAGTAGGGGGACCCAGCAATACAATGAGCAGTTCTTC	CASSRGTQQYNEQFF	TRBV5-1	TRBJ2-1	NA	NA
TGTGCCAGCAGCGAGTGGGGGGGCCCAAACAATGAGCAGTTCTTC	CASSEWGGPNNEQFF	TRBV9	TRBJ2-1	NA	once
TGCGCCAGCAGCGCGACAGGGGGCGCTCGGTTGAGTGGCTACACCTTC	CASSATGGARLSGYTF	TRBV5-1	TRBJ1-2	TRBD1	NA
TGTGCCAGCAGCGTAGTAGGTACCTCTGGAAACACCATATATTTT	CASSVVGTSGNTIYF	TRBV9	TRBJ1-3	NA	NA
TGTGCCAGTAGTCGGGCGGGGGACAGCATGAACACTGAAGCTTTCTTT	CASSRAGDSMNTEAFF	TRBV19	TRBJ1-1	TRBD1	NA
TGTGCCAGCATAGGAGGGCAGGGAGTTAACTATGGCTACACCTTC	CASIGGQGVNYGYTF	TRBV2	TRBJ1-2	NA	NA
TGTGCCAGCAGCGGCAAGGGGGTCTCTGGAGACACCATATATTTT	CASSGKGVSGDTIYF	TRBV7-9	TRBJ1-3	NA	NA
TGTGCCAGCCGTTCGTTGGGGAGGGAAGAGCAGTACTTC	CASRSLGREEQYF	TRBV2	TRBJ2-7	TRBD2	few
TGCGCCAGCAGCCAATTGACAGATACGCAGTATTTT	CASSQLTDTQYF	TRBV4-1	TRBJ2-3	NA	NA
TGTGCCAGCAGCGGGGGCCAGAATAAGAGAACCCAGTACTTC	CASSGGQNKRTQYF	TRBV6-5	TRBJ2-5	NA	NA
TGTGCCAGCAGGTCCTGGACCCCCATAGGCTCTGAGCAGTACTTC	CASRSWTPIGSEQYF	TRBV27	TRBJ2-7	NA	NA
TGTGCCAGCAGTCGACAGGGGGTGGCAACTCGGTACTTC	CASSRQGVATRYF	TRBV27	TRBJ2-5	TRBD1	NA
TGTGCCAGCTCATCGGGGGCCGACTATGGCTACACCTTC	CASSSGADYGYTF	TRBV18	TRBJ1-2	NA	NA
TGCGCCAGCAAGGACAGCTCCTACAATGAGCAGTTCTTC	CASKDSSYNEQFF	TRBV5-1	TRBJ2-1	NA	NA
TGTGCCAGCAGCCTGGACCTGACCCCCTCTGGAAACACCATATATTTT	CASSLDLTPSGNTIYF	TRBV5-4	TRBJ1-3	NA	NA
TGTGCCAGCCTTTCGGGGGAAAAACTGTTTTTT	CASLSGEKLFF	TRBV28	TRBJ1-4	NA	NA
TGTGCCAGCAGTGAAGGAGGGAGTCCGCAGCCCCAGCATTTT	CASSEGGSPQPQHF	TRBV6-1	TRBJ1-5	NA	NA
TGTGCCACCAGTGATGGCCACCAAGAGACCCAGTACTTC	CATSDGHQETQYF	TRBV24-1	TRBJ2-5	NA	few
TGTGCCAGCAGTTTATATGTCGCCACCAACACCGGGGAGCTGTTTTTT	CASSLYVATNTGELFF	TRBV28	TRBJ2-2	NA	NA
TGTGCCAGCAGTTCCCGGGGAAGAGATACGCAGTATTTT	CASSSRGRDTQYF	TRBV2	TRBJ2-3	NA	NA
TGTGCCAGCAGTTACTCAGGGCCCCGGTGGGCTGAAGCTTTCTTT	CASSYSGPRWAEAFF	TRBV6-6	TRBJ1-1	NA	once
TGTGCCAGCAGCCCCACCTGGGCGACAGGGGCGTCCTATGGCTACACCTTC	CASSPTWATGASYGYTF	TRBV5-6	TRBJ1-2	TRBD1	NA
TGCAGCGTAAACCCCTTCCCGGGACCTAGCACAGATACGCAGTATTTT	CSVNPFPGPSTDTQYF	TRBV29-1	TRBJ2-3	NA	NA
TGCGCCAGCAGCGAGACAGGGACCTATGGCTACACCTTC	CASSETGTYGYTF	TRBV5-1	TRBJ1-2	TRBD1	NA
TGCGCCAGCAGTGAGTGGGCTAGTAAGTACGAGCAGTACTTC	CASSEWASKYEQYF	TRBV10-2	TRBJ2-7	NA	NA
TGCGCCAGCAGCCAAACTTTTACAGGGTTCGGGGAAAAACTGTTTTTT	CASSQTFTGFGEKLFF	TRBV4-1	TRBJ1-4	NA	NA
TGTGCCAGCAGCCGCCGCGCTTTGAGTTCTAACTATGGCTACACCTTC	CASSRRALSSNYGYTF	TRBV7-9	TRBJ1-2	NA	NA
TGTGCCAGCAGCTTGGTATGGGCAGGAAACACTGAAGCTTTCTTT	CASSLVWAGNTEAFF	TRBV5-8	TRBJ1-1	NA	NA
TGTGCCAGCAGCCCCGCCGGGACCGCGAACTATGGCTACACCTTC	CASSPAGTANYGYTF	TRBV11-3	TRBJ1-2	NA	NA
TGTGCCAGCAGCCAATACCTCTTGAACACTGAAGCTTTCTTT	CASSQYLLNTEAFF	TRBV7-9	TRBJ1-1	NA	NA
TGTGCCAGCAGCTTAGGGGCCAGCGGGAGCGATACGCAGTATTTT	CASSLGASGSDTQYF	TRBV7-2	TRBJ2-3	TRBD2	NA
TGTGCCAGCAGCTTGGCCGGACTAGCGGGCTCCTACAATGAGCAGTTCTTC	CASSLAGLAGSYNEQFF	TRBV5-4	TRBJ2-1	TRBD2	NA